The clone carrying this T cell receptor (beta chain) is medium-sized within its sample. Its target is not known. The data derive from a study of neurological immune-mediated disorders. Study-level results: No expanded-clone CDR3 amino acid sequence recurred across subjects, suggesting private TCR-beta repertoires.

The unsorted libraries were prepared from 2 million PBMCs (stored at -80 C). Trimming cost V 6 bases and J 4 bases; bases outside gene matches: 0. Germline lookup yields CDR1 ENHRY and CDR2 SYGVKD. The CDR3 contains 12 residues. The method for making cDNA was 5'RACE, and it used 10-nucleotide random UMIs. TCRdb processed the 5' RACE reads anew with MiXCR; each CDR3 protein has one entry. This sample has 69,000 or so distinct CDR3 sequences, with about 5% found just once. This chain links TRBV10-3 with TRBJ2-1, with TRBD1 matching over 7 bases. Specimen: PBMCs. The receptor was isolated from a woman in her sixties or seventies with multiple sclerosis. The CDR3 is CAIRGQYNEQFF. DNA for the CDR3: TGTGCCATCAGGGGACAGTACAATGAGCAGTTCTTC.